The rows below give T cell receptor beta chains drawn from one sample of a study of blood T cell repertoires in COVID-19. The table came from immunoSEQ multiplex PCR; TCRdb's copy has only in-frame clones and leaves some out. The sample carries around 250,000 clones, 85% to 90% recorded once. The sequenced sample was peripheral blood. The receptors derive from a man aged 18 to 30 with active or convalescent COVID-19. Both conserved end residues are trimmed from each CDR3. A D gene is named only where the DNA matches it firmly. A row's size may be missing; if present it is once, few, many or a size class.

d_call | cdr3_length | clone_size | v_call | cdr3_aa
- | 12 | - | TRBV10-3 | ATTVSGRTGELF
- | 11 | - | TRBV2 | ASSEGRIYGYT
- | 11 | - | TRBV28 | ASREDTNQPQH
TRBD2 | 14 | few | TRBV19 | ASTGRGGRNSYEQY
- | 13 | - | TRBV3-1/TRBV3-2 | ASSPSTGTYNEQF
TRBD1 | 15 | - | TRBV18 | ASSPPTGGKNTGELF
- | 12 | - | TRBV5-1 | ASSLEAGKETQY
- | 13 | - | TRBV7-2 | ASSQRTGSTGELF
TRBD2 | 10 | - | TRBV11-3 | ASSSPGGTQY
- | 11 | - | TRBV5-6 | ASSLVSQETQY
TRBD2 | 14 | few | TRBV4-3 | ASSHGLAGESYEQY
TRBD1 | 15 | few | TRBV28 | ASSFLTGTESYNEQF
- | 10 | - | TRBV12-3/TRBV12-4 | ASRRQAPGYT
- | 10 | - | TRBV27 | ASRSSGTTQY
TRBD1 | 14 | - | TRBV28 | ASTLGTGPASAEAF
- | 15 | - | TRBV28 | ASSLSSAGANTGELF
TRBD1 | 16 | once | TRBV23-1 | ASSHLIRDRAYQETQY
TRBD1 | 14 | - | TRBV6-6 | ASSYSMAGGIQPQH
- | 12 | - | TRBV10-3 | AISESDGGTEAF
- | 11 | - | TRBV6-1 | ASSEIGSEGAF
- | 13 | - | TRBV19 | ASSIGVDSPYEQY
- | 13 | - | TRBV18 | ASSPLTTSTDTQY